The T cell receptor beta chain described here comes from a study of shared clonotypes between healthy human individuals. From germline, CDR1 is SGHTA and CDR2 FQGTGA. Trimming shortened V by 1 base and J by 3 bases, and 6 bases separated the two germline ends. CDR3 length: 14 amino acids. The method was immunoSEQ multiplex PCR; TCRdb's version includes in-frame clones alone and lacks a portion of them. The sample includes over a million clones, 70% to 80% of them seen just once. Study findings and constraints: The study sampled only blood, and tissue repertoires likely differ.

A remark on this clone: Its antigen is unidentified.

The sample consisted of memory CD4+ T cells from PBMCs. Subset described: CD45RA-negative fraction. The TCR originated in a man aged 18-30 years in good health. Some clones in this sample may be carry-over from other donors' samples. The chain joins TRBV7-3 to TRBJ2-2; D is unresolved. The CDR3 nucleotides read TGTGCCAGCAGCTTAAACCCCTACACCGGGGAGCTGTTTTTT. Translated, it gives CASSLNPYTGELFF.